The clone carrying this T cell receptor beta chain was seen a single time. Antigen unknown. PCR amplification relied on 60 Vbeta primers (plus 13 Jbeta primers). As processed by the authors: About 12 million of the about 80 million unique TCR beta chains counted in a later analysis were shared. Assay used: immunoSEQ multiplex PCR; TCRdb lists only in-frame clones, some missing. The DNA gave D and trimming, while V, J and clone size come from that table. The repertoire holds about 140,000 clones, roughly 86% seen once, with roughly 3.4% in the top ten. This CDR3 is 13 amino acids long. V gave up 4 bases and J gave up 5 bases, with 13 bases separating them. Germline V lookup: CDR1 SGHRS, CDR2 YFSETQ. This sample was included in a study of cytomegalovirus exposure and HLA in healthy donors. Whole-study context: A prior study identified 90 million to 120 million unique TCR beta sequences from 150 million to 200 million T cells.

Study-level results: Sequences of the TCR beta chain were said to predict the HLA-A and HLA-B alleles of most subjects accurately. It was shown in a later analysis that HLA-associated TCR beta chains were more clonally expanded than other, equally common chains.

The receptor's source is a man younger than 30 in good health and CMV-seropositive. Sequencing was performed on PBMCs. This chain joins TRBV5-1 and TRBJ2-7; possibly TRBD1 for D (6 bases). The CDR3: CASSVRGGNEQYF. CDR3 sequence (DNA): TGCGCCAGCAGCGTTCGAGGGGGTAACGAGCAGTACTTC.